The 2 T cell receptor beta chains below come from one sample, sequenced in a study of blood T cell repertoires in COVID-19. TCRdb keeps only in-frame clones here, not all; method: immunoSEQ multiplex PCR. The sample comprises more than 250,000 clones, about nine tenths of which are singletons, and 1% rests with the top ten. The sequenced sample consisted of peripheral blood. These receptors came from a man aged 50-59 years with active or convalescent COVID-19.

CDR3 region: CAISWDTMNTEAFF. For the CDR3, the DNA is TGTGCCATCAGTTGGGACACTATGAACACTGAAGCTTTCTTT. This chain joins TRBV10-3 and TRBJ1-1, with TRBD1 as a possible D gene (6 bases). The CDR3 totals 14 residues. Trimming stripped 5 bases from V and 0 bases from J, with 10 bases between. In germline, CDR1 is ENHRY, CDR2 SYGVKD.

This sequence joins TRBV28 and TRBJ1-2, with 7 bases lining up with TRBD1. This CDR3 region has 13 residues. Germline V gene lookup returns CDR1 MDHEN and CDR2 SYDVKM. V was pared by 5 bases and J by 7 bases, with 7 bases of the junction left unmatched. In nucleotides, the CDR3 is TGTGCCAGCAGTCTCATGGGACAGTTTGGCTACACCTTC. It is translated as CASSLMGQFGYTF.